This TCR beta chain was recovered during a study of post-analysis software for immune sequencing data (dated by TCRdb to between 2015 and 2016). Regarding the study in general: Relapsing-remitting, secondary progressive and progressive-relapsing multiple sclerosis were recorded as disease courses, and subtype annotation was lacking for some patients. A subset of samples was prepared in parallel using single-end sample barcoding, then pooled and co-amplified after Illumina adapter ligation. The patient repertoires were set against under 12 previously published healthy control repertoires from donors whose ages ranged from roughly 6 to 27 years.

TCR beta repertoires were profiled from peripheral blood of approximately 13 young patients with multiple sclerosis to demonstrate the VDJtools post-analysis software. Multiple sclerosis patients were children and adolescents aged roughly 6 to 16 years. What the work shows at the level of the full study, not this receptor alone: Significantly higher frequencies in patients than in controls were found for five or six TRBV segments, including TRBV5-6, TRBV5-1 and TRBV20-1. Significantly lower normalized Chao1 diversity was found in multiple sclerosis patients than in controls, suggesting substantial peripheral T-cell clonal expansion. Direct clustering with F measure showed strong co-clustering of samples prepared in the same batch, prompting a batch-effect correction. The control group was slightly older than the multiple sclerosis patient group.

A remark on this clonotype: The antigen it binds to is not known. No quality values exist for individual bases; no much larger clone is one base distant.

The protocol used for the library was PCR. Instrument used: Illumina HiSeq 2500. To reduce PCR and sequencing biases, unique molecular identifiers were built into the TCR beta cDNA libraries. About 500,000 cDNA molecules were obtained for every 1 to 10 million input T cells, so each molecule roughly corresponded to one T cell. The patient libraries were prepared and sequenced using the same protocol as the earlier healthy control dataset. Samples belonging to the same batch were prepared together, multiplexed and sequenced on a shared HiSeq lane. Per the authors' processing: Raw barcoded reads were processed with MIGEC, and single-read molecular identifier groups were discarded before consensus assembly and CDR3 extraction. Clonotype tables were post-analysed with VDJtools, normalizing diversity by down-sampling all datasets to the smallest sample size. Repertoire overlap clustering matched CDR3 amino acid but not nucleotide sequences to correct batch-related cross-sample contamination. TCRdb itself trimmed the public reads at Q25 with fastp, ran MiXCR and retained productive beta chains. Rows matching on CDR3 protein sequence are summarized as one entry with the most common DNA and genes. These V and J calls originate from TCRdb's pipeline instead of the authors' own analysis. The table for this sample lists about half a million distinct CDR3 sequences; around a third of them were counted only once. The ten biggest clones cover roughly 6% of the sample.

CDR1 and CDR2, looked up from the germline V gene, are SGHTA and FQGNSA. The CDR3 spans 15 residues, from the cysteine through the phenylalanine. The only DNA kept is the CDR3, 45 bases in frame from the first base. Between the V and J ends, shortened by 4 bases and 2 bases respectively, the junction contains 14 bases. The V gene is TRBV7-2 and the J gene is TRBJ1-2; perhaps TRBD1 is the D gene, with 6 bases matching. This TCR derives from a girl aged 2-17 years with multiple sclerosis. The sequencing input was blood. The CDR3 region has the sequence CASSSSQGLNYGYTF. The sequenced DNA is TGTGCCAGCAGCTCTTCTCAGGGGCTAAACTATGGCTACACCTTC.